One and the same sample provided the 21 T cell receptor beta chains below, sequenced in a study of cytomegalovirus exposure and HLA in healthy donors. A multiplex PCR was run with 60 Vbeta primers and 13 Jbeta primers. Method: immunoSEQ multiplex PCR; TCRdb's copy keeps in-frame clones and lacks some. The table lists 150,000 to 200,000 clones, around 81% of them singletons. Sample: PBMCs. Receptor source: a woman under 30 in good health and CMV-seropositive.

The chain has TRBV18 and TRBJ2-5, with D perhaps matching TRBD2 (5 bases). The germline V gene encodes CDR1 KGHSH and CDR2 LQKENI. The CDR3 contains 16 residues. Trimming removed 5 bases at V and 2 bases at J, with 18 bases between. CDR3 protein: CASSTSSFSGQETQYF. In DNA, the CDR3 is TGTGCCAGCTCAACGTCTAGCTTCAGCGGACAAGAGACCCAGTACTTC.

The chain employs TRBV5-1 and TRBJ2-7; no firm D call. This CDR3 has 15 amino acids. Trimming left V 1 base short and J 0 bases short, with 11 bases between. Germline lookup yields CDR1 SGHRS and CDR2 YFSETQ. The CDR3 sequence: CASSLSDLSSYEQYF. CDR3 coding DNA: TGCGCCAGCAGCTTGAGCGACTTAAGCTCCTACGAGCAGTACTTC.

The CDR3: CASSLRTGGGTQYF. The CDR3 nucleotides read TGCGCCAGCAGCTTAAGGACTGGGGGGGGGACCCAGTACTTC. The chain combines TRBV5-1 with TRBJ2-5, with TRBD2 matching 7 bases. CDR1 and CDR2 from the germline V gene are SGHRS and YFSETQ. The CDR3 contains 14 residues. V was pared by 2 bases and J by 7 bases, with 8 bases of the junction left unmatched.

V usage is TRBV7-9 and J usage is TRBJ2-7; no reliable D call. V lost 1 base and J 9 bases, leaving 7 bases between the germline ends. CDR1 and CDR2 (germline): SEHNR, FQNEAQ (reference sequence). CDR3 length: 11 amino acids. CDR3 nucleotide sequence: TGTGCCAGCAGCTTAGGCGCTGGGCAGTACTTC. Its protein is CASSLGAGQYF.

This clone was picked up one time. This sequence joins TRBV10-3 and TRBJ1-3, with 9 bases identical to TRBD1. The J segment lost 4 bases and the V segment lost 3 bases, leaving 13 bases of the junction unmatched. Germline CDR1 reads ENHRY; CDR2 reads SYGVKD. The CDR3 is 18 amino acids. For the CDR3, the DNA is TGTGCCATCAGTGATGGGGACAGGGATAGGTGTATCGGAAACACCATATATTTT. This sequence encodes CAISDGDRDRCIGNTIYF.

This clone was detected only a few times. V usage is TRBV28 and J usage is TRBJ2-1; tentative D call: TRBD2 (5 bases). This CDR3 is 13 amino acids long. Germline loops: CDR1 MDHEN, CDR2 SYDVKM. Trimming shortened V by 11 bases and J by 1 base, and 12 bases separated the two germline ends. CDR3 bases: TGTGCCGCGGAGGCTCCTTCCTACAATGAGCAGTTCTTC. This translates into CAAEAPSYNEQFF.

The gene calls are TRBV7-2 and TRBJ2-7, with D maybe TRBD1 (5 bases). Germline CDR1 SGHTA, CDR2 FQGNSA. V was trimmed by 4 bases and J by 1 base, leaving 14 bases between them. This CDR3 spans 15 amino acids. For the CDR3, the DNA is TGTGCCAGCAGCTCTAGAACGACAGCGTCCTACGAGCAGTACTTC. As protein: CASSSRTTASYEQYF.

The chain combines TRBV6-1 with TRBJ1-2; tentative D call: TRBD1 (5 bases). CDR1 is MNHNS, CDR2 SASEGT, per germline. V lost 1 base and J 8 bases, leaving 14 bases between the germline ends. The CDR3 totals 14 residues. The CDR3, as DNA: TGTGCCAGCAGTGAAGGACCCTCGGAGGGGGGCTACACCTTC. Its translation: CASSEGPSEGGYTF.

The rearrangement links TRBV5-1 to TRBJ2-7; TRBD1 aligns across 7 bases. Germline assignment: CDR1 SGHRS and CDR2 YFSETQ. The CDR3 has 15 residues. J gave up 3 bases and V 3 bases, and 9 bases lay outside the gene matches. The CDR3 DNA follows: TGCGCCAGCAGCTACGACGGACAGGTCCACTACGAGCAGTACTTC. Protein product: CASSYDGQVHYEQYF. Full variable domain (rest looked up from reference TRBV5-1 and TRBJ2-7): KAGVTQTPRYLIKTRGQQVTLSCSPISGHRSVSWYQQTPGQGLQFLFEYFSETQRNKGNFPGRFSGRQFSNSRSEMNVSTLELGDSALYLCASSYDGQVHYEQYFGPGTRLTVT.

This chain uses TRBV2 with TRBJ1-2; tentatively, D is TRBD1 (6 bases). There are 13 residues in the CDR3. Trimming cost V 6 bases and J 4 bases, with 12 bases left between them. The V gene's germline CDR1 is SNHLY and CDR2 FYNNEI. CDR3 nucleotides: TGTGCCAGCAGACTAACAGGGATCTATGGCTACACCTTC. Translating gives CASRLTGIYGYTF.

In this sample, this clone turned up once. The CDR3 loop reads CASRSGTGNNEQFF. The CDR3 DNA follows: TGTGCCAGCAGATCCGGGACAGGGAACAATGAGCAGTTCTTC. The chain recombines TRBV7-6 with TRBJ2-1, with 9 positions matching TRBD1. In germline, CDR1 is SGHVS, CDR2 FNYEAQ. The CDR3 sequence is 14 residues long. After removal of 6 bases from V and 5 bases from J, the junction contained 5 bases not matched to a gene. Combining the CDR3 with reference TRBV7-6 and TRBJ2-1 gives the whole variable domain GAGVSQSPRYKVTKRGQDVALRCDPISGHVSLYWYRQALGQGPEFLTYFNYEAQQDKSGLPNDRFSAERPEGSISTLTIQRTEQRDSAMYRCASRSGTGNNEQFFGPGTRLTVL.

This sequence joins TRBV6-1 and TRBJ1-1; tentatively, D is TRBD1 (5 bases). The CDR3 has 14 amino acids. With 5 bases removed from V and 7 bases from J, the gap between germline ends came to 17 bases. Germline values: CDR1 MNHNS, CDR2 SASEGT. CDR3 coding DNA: TGTGCCAGCAGTCCTTCGGCAGGGCAGGGTGAAGCTTTCTTT. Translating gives CASSPSAGQGEAFF.

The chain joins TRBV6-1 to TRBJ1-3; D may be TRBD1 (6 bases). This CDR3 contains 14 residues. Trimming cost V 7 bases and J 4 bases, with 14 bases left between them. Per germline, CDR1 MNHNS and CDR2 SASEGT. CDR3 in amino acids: CASKITGTGNTIYF. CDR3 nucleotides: TGTGCCAGCAAAATCACAGGGACCGGAAACACCATATATTTT.

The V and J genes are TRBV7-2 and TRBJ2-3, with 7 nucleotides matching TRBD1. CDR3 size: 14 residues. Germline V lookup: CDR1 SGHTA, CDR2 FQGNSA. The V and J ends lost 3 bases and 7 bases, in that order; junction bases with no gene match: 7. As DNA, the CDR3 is TGTGCCAGCAGCTTCCAGGGGGAACCCTATACGCAGTATTTT. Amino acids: CASSFQGEPYTQYF.

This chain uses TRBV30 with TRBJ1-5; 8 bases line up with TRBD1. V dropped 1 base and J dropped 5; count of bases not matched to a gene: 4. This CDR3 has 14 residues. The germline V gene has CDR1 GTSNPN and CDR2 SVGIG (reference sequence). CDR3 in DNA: TGTGCCTGGAGTGGACAGGGGTACCATCAGCCCCAGCATTTT. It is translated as CAWSGQGYHQPQHF.

DNA for the CDR3: TGTGCCAGCAGTTTATATAGTTTGCAGGGCTCTGGAAACACCATATATTTT. Translating gives CASSLYSLQGSGNTIYF. The chain combines TRBV28 with TRBJ1-3; a possible D gene is TRBD1 (5 bases). From germline, CDR1 is MDHEN and CDR2 SYDVKM. The ends were cut back, 1 base at V and 0 bases at J, with 13 bases in the middle. The CDR3 length is 17 residues.

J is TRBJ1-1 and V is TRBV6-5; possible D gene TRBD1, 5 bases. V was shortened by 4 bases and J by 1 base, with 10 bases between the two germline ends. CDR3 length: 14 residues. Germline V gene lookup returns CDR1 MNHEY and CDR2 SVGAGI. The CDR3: CASSFITGNTEAFF. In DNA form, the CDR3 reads TGTGCCAGCAGTTTTATAACAGGGAACACTGAAGCTTTCTTT.

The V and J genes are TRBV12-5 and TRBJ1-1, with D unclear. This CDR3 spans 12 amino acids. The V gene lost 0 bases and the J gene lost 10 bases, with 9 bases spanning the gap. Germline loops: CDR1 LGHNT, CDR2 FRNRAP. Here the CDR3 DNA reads TGTGCTAGTGGTTTGGTCCGAGGCCCAGCTTTCTTT. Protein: CASGLVRGPAFF.

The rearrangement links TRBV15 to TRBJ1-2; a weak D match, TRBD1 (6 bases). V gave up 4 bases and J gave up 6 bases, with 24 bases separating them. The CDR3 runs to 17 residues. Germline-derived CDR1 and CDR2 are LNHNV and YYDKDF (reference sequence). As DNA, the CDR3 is TGTGCCACCAGCAACCGAGGCGGTTACGTGGGGGCTAATGGCTACACCTTC. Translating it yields CATSNRGGYVGANGYTF. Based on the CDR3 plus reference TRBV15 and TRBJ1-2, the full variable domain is DAMVIQNPRYQVTQFGKPVTLSCSQTLNHNVMYWYQQKSSQAPKLLFHYYDKDFNNEADTPDNFQSRRPNTSFCFLDIRSPGLGDTAMYLCATSNRGGYVGANGYTFGSGTRLTVV.

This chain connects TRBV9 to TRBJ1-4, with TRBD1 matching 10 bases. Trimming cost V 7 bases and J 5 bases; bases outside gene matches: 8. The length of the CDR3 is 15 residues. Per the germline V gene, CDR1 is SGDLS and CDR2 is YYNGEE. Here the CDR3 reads CASGRTGGGNEKLFF. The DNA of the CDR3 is TGTGCCAGCGGAAGGACAGGGGGGGGAAATGAAAAACTGTTTTTT.

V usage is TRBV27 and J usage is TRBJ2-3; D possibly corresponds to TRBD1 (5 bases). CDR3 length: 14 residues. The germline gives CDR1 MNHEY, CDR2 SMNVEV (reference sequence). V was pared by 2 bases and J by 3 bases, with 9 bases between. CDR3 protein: CASSLGAGTDTQYF. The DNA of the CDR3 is TGTGCCAGCAGTTTAGGGGCAGGGACAGATACGCAGTATTTT.